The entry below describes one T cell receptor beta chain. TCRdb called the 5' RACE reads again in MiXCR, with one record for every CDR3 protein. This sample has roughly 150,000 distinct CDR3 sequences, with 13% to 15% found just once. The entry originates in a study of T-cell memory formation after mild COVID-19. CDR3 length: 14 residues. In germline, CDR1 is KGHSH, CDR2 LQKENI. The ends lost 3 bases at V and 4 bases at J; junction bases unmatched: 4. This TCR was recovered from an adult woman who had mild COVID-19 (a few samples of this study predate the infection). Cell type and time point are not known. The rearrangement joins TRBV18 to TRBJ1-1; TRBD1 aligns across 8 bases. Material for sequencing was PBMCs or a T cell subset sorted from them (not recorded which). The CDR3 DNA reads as TGTGCCAGCTCACCGAGACAGGGGCTCACTGAAGCTTTCTTT. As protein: CASSPRQGLTEAFF.